The 6 T cell receptor beta chains in this list originate from one sample, sequenced in a study of blood T cells in healthy people across ages. PCR was performed a second time for 7 to 11 cycles using a sample-barcoded 5' primer and a J-beta primer mix. TCRdb re-called the 5' RACE reads through MiXCR, storing one row per CDR3 protein. This repertoire shows roughly 500,000 distinct CDR3 sequences, less than 25% found once; its top ten account for approximately 10%. The same data also contributed to another study, on T cells of mothers and their children.

Sequenced: blood. These receptors were taken from a boy aged 5-17 years in good health.

Notes on this clonotype: One junction end does not reproduce the germline sequence, and a read error may be involved. The gene calls are TRBV6-5 and TRBJ2-7; the D gene is possibly TRBD1 (6 bases). CDR3 length: 13 residues. Germline V gives CDR1 MNHEY, CDR2 SVGAGI. The DNA of the CDR3 is TGTGCCAGCAGTTACGCGCTAGGACAGCCCAACAACTTC. It encodes CASSYALGQPNNF.

V is TRBV4-1 and J is TRBJ1-4; D gene unclear. There are 13 residues in the CDR3. CDR1 and CDR2 from the germline V gene are MGHRA and YSYEKL. Trimming cost V 2 bases and J 8 bases, with 9 bases left between them. The DNA for the CDR3 is TGCGCCAGCAGCCAATTCGCTCTAGAAAAACTGTTTTTT. It codes for CASSQFALEKLFF.

The chain uses TRBV29-1 and TRBJ2-2, with D possibly being TRBD1 (5 bases). The germline CDR1 and CDR2 sequences are SQVTM and ANQGSEA. This CDR3 region has 14 residues. Deletions cut 2 bases from V and 0 bases from J, with 7 bases between. The CDR3 DNA reads TGCAGCGTTGAAAGGGGTGCGAACACCGGGGAGCTGTTTTTT. It encodes CSVERGANTGELFF.

V and J are TRBV5-1 and TRBJ2-5; 10 nucleotides align to TRBD2. Near its end, the DNA agrees better with TRBJ2-7, so the J call may be wrong. Germline CDR1 reads SGHRS; CDR2 reads YFSETQ. The CDR3 consists of 13 residues. The CDR3 loop is CASSASGSVEQYF. The CDR3 coding sequence is TGCGCCAGCAGTGCTAGCGGGAGCGTCGAGCAGTACTTC.

The chain couples TRBV29-1 to TRBJ1-2, with D unclear. Per the germline V gene, CDR1 is SQVTM and CDR2 is ANQGSEA. This CDR3 contains 12 residues. V lost 1 base and J lost 4, with 7 bases in between. For the CDR3, the DNA is TGCAGCGTTGAAGTCCGGTCCTATGGCTACACCTTC. It codes for CSVEVRSYGYTF.

This clonotype was picked up many times. V and J are TRBV18 and TRBJ2-4; D perhaps matches TRBD2 (6 bases). Trimming shortened V by 2 bases and J by 0 bases, and 11 bases separated the two germline ends. The CDR3 length is 16 residues. Germline V gene sequence: CDR1 KGHSH, CDR2 LQKENI. The CDR3, as DNA: TGTGCCAGCTCACCAACTAGCCTTCTAGCCAAAAACATTCAGTACTTC. Translated, it gives CASSPTSLLAKNIQYF.